Below are 8 T cell receptor beta chains sequenced from a single sample in a study of vaccination effects on CD4 cells after COVID-19. For these TCRs, the target antigens are not known. Before sequencing, viral peptide pools were used by the ViraFEST assay to expand antigen-specific CD4+ T cells. Cultured cells yielded isolated CD4+ T cells after around 10 days. SARS-CoV-2 infected the person between March and December 2020, as confirmed by PCR. The table came from immunoSEQ multiplex PCR; TCRdb's copy has only in-frame clones and leaves some out. The sample carries roughly 26,000 clones, around 78% recorded once. The specimen comprised CD4+ T cells from PBMCs cultured with HCoV-NL63 spike peptides, sampled before COVID-19 vaccination. These receptor sequences come from a human donor who had a prior SARS-CoV-2 infection.

The gene calls are TRBV9 and TRBJ1-2; possibly TRBD1 for D (5 bases). The ends were cut back, 4 bases at V and 4 bases at J, with 17 bases in the middle. This CDR3 spans 15 amino acids. Germline CDR1 and CDR2: SGDLS and YYNGEE. CDR3 protein: CASSTRGEKIYGYTF. For the CDR3, the DNA is TGTGCCAGCAGCACCCGGGGCGAGAAGATCTATGGCTACACCTTC. Full variable domain (rest looked up from reference TRBV9 and TRBJ1-2): DSGVTQTPKHLITATGQRVTLRCSPRSGDLSVYWYQQSLDQGLQFLIQYYNGEERAKGNILERFSAQQFPDLHSELNLSSLELGDSALYFCASSTRGEKIYGYTFGSGTRLTVV.

The rearrangement joins TRBV5-6 to TRBJ1-2, with D hard to call. V was pared by 4 bases and J by 0 bases, with 7 bases between. This CDR3 spans 13 amino acids. The germline V gene has CDR1 SGHDT and CDR2 YYEEEE. This chain's CDR3 is CASSRTTNYGYTF. In nucleotides, the CDR3 is TGTGCCAGCAGCCGAACAACTAACTATGGCTACACCTTC.

This clone turned up a few times. The chain employs TRBV19 and TRBJ1-3; D is unclear. Germline assignment: CDR1 LNHDA and CDR2 SQIVND (reference sequence). Trimming removed 5 bases at V and 0 bases at J, with 5 bases between. This CDR3 has 13 amino acids. This chain's CDR3 is CASSPDSGNTIYF. In DNA form, the CDR3 reads TGTGCCAGTAGTCCCGACTCTGGAAACACCATATATTTT. Supplemented by reference TRBV19 and TRBJ1-3, the full variable domain reads DGGITQSPKYLFRKEGQNVTLSCEQNLNHDAMYWYRQDPGQGLRLIYYSQIVNDFQKGDIAEGYSVSREKKESFPLTVTSAQKNPTAFYLCASSPDSGNTIYFGEGSWLTVV.

V gene TRBV11-3 combines with J gene TRBJ1-4, with D maybe TRBD1 (5 bases). The CDR3 consists of 14 residues. Germline loops: CDR1 SGHNT, CDR2 YENEEA. Trimming removed 6 bases at V and 0 bases at J, with 8 bases between. The CDR3: CASSLTATNEKLFF. DNA for the CDR3: TGTGCCAGCAGTCTGACAGCAACTAATGAAAAACTGTTTTTT.

This clone has only a few counts. The rearrangement uses TRBV4-1 and TRBJ1-6; the D gene is possibly TRBD1 (5 bases). Germline V gives CDR1 MGHRA, CDR2 YSYEKL. The CDR3 has 14 residues. The germline V and J ends were trimmed by 4 bases and 7 bases, with 11 bases remaining between them. The CDR3: CASSRQSLNSPLHF. The CDR3 DNA reads TGCGCCAGCAGCCGACAGAGCTTGAATTCACCCCTCCACTTT.

V gene TRBV4-1 combines with J gene TRBJ1-2; D might be TRBD1 (6 bases). Germline-derived CDR1 and CDR2 are MGHRA and YSYEKL. V lost 1 base and J 0 bases, leaving 12 bases between the germline ends. The CDR3 covers 16 residues. The CDR3 nucleotides read TGCGCCAGCAGCCAAGGGGACACGGACTCTAACTATGGCTACACCTTC. The encoded protein is CASSQGDTDSNYGYTF.

The chain is built from TRBV5-1 and TRBJ2-3; weak D call: TRBD2 (5 bases). The germline V and J ends were trimmed by 0 bases and 0 bases, with 14 bases remaining between them. Germline assignment: CDR1 SGHRS and CDR2 YFSETQ. CDR3 size: 17 residues. The CDR3 coding sequence is TGCGCCAGCAGCTTGGGTGTACGGGGAACTAGCACAGATACGCAGTATTTT. It specifies CASSLGVRGTSTDTQYF.

V and J are TRBV7-8 and TRBJ2-2, with 7 bases that match TRBD2. After removal of 5 bases from V and 1 base from J, the junction contained 7 bases not matched to a gene. CDR1 SGHVS and CDR2 FQNEAQ come from the germline V gene. The CDR3 sequence is 16 residues long. The CDR3 DNA reads as TGTGCCAGCAGCCGAGCTAGCGGCCTGAACACCGGGGAGCTGTTTTTT. Its protein is CASSRASGLNTGELFF.